A selection of T cell receptor beta chains follows, all from one sample in a study of cytomegalovirus exposure and HLA in healthy donors. Using immunoSEQ multiplex PCR, the repertoire was profiled, and TCRdb retains in-frame clones only, with some absent. This repertoire shows 100,000 to 150,000 clones, approximately 80% found once; its top ten account for 4.2%. Sample: PBMCs. These receptors all come from a male donor in good health and CMV-seropositive. The CDR3 runs from the conserved cysteine through the conserved F or W. Only part of the rows carry a size: once, few, many, or a class if the clone is expanded.

abundance	v_gene	j_gene	CDR3aa
NA	TRBV5-4	TRBJ2-5	CASSLADRAGRVRETQYF
NA	TRBV27	TRBJ2-2	CASSFFRNTGELFF
NA	TRBV14	TRBJ2-7	CASSQDGDRRSYEQYF
NA	TRBV2	TRBJ1-1	CASNAPGSKNTEAFF
NA	TRBV7-9	TRBJ2-7	CASSRDRGSGKQYF
NA	TRBV28	TRBJ1-1	CASSLPGQRYEAFF
NA	TRBV27	TRBJ2-2	CASSLDREKWAGELFF
NA	TRBV5-1	TRBJ2-1	CASSLGASGVSYNEQFF
NA	TRBV7-2	TRBJ2-7	CASSLWRPYAGVNYEQYF
NA	TRBV30	TRBJ1-2	CAWGSYRALNYGYTF
NA	TRBV9	TRBJ2-1	CASSAPTGQLFYNEQFF
NA	TRBV28	TRBJ1-1	CASSTDRETMNTEAFF
NA	TRBV6-1	TRBJ2-7	CASSAGRLYSYEQYF
NA	TRBV18	TRBJ1-1	CASSPRIWGENTEAFF
NA	TRBV28	TRBJ1-1	CASSPPFAGINTEAFF
NA	TRBV6-1	TRBJ2-7	CASSEARAHRWPYEQYF
NA	TRBV7-3	TRBJ2-1	CASSISGSVVNEQFF
NA	TRBV30	TRBJ1-3	CAWITSGNTIYF
NA	TRBV25-1	TRBJ1-1	CAVSKGGGTGTEAFF
NA	TRBV6-4	TRBJ2-1	CASSDSAGGDLNEQFF
NA	TRBV6-5	TRBJ2-1	CASSSRLAAGYNEQFF
NA	TRBV6-1	TRBJ1-5	CASSEALGDRANQPQHF
NA	TRBV19	TRBJ2-6	CASSITGGSGANGLTF
NA	TRBV4-2	TRBJ2-7	CASSQEAWSSYEQYF
once	TRBV11-2	TRBJ1-1	CASSLAGAEAFF
NA	TRBV28	TRBJ2-1	CASRGGGIYNEQFF
NA	TRBV11-1	TRBJ2-5	CASSQGAGGGETQYF
NA	TRBV14	TRBJ1-2	CASSHSEPFPNYGYTF
NA	TRBV13	TRBJ2-7	CASSTRQGLAYEQYF
NA	TRBV7-8	TRBJ2-7	CASSSLGSYEQYF
once	TRBV5-1	TRBJ2-7	CASTWGQGISYEQYF
few	TRBV5-6	TRBJ1-4	CASSLAGEKLFF
NA	TRBV18	TRBJ2-5	CASSPNSPETQYF
NA	TRBV28	TRBJ1-3	CASSIPGHRSSGNTIYF
NA	TRBV19	TRBJ2-1	CASSVPSGGYNEQFF
NA	TRBV30	TRBJ2-4	CAWSVRSDRVGKNIQYF
NA	TRBV28	TRBJ2-7	CASSLVVGAVAGPPRAKTYEQYF
NA	TRBV9	TRBJ1-2	CASSVGTIYPAYGYTF
NA	TRBV5-1	TRBJ2-3	CASSLDPHEGTQYF
NA	TRBV27	TRBJ2-4	CASSRTGGGSQYF
NA	TRBV13	TRBJ2-7	CASRQLAGGLYEQYF
NA	TRBV10-3	TRBJ2-3	CAISATLAADTDTQYF
NA	TRBV6-4	TRBJ1-1	CASNQGNTEAFF
NA	TRBV2	TRBJ2-7	CASTTTGRSGEQYF
NA	TRBV11-2	TRBJ1-2	CASSFDRMGGYTF